Each of the 18 T cell receptor beta chains below was sequenced from the same sample in a study of identical twins. TCRdb passed the 5' RACE reads through MiXCR, listing each CDR3 protein once. The data show about 530,000 distinct CDR3 sequences, roughly 15% seen once. The data were also submitted as part of a second study, on yellow fever vaccine responses in identical twins.

Sequenced input: CD4+ T cells sorted from blood. These TCRs come from a woman aged 18-29 years in good health.

The rearrangement links TRBV4-2 to TRBJ2-2; 11 bases match TRBD2. V trimming: 0 bases; J trimming: 5 bases; junction bases outside the gene matches: 8. The CDR3 contains 18 residues. Germline CDR1 reads LGHNA; CDR2 reads YNFKEQ. CDR3 DNA: TGTGCCAGCAGCCAAGATGTTAGCGGGGGGGGCCGGACCGGGGAGCTGTTTTTT. It yields the protein CASSQDVSGGGRTGELFF.

The chain uses TRBV6-5 and TRBJ2-7; 7 bases fit TRBD2. J gave up 2 bases and V 4 bases, and 8 bases lay outside the gene matches. This CDR3 has 15 amino acids. In germline, CDR1 is MNHEY, CDR2 SVGAGI. CDR3 nucleotide sequence: TGTGCCAGCAGTTCCTCCGGGACTAATCCCTACGAGCAGTACGTC. Translated: CASSSSGTNPYEQYV.

The V gene is TRBV9, the J gene TRBJ1-1; 8 nucleotides align to TRBD1. Per the germline V gene, CDR1 is SGDLS and CDR2 is YYNGEE. Unmatched junction bases numbered 4, after V lost 0 bases and J lost 0 bases. CDR3 length: 16 amino acids. CDR3 residues: CASSVDTGQVNTEAFF. The CDR3 DNA follows: TGTGCCAGCAGCGTAGATACGGGACAGGTGAACACTGAAGCTTTCTTT.

The chain is built from TRBV29-1 and TRBJ2-6; D uncertain. V lost 6 bases and J lost 3, with 12 bases in between. The CDR3 covers 14 residues. Germline V CDR1 and CDR2: SQVTM, ANQGSEA. CDR3 sequence (DNA): TGCAGCGTGGCCCCCTTGTTTGGGGCCAACGTCCTGACTTTC. This encodes CSVAPLFGANVLTF.

This clonotype was observed many times. The J gene is TRBJ2-1, the V gene TRBV6-5, with TRBD2 matching over 8 bases. This CDR3 contains 15 residues. Trimming took 4 bases from V and 5 from J; bases not matched to a gene: 7. Germline V CDR1 and CDR2: MNHEY, SVGAGI. The CDR3 spells CASSLRGARNNEQFF. In DNA, the CDR3 is TGTGCCAGCAGTTTGCGGGGGGCGAGAAACAATGAGCAGTTCTTC.

The rearrangement uses TRBV9 and TRBJ2-1; D gene unclear. V dropped 0 bases and J dropped 0 bases, with 10 bases sitting between them. CDR3 length equals 16 residues. CDR1 is SGDLS and CDR2 is YYNGEE in the germline V gene. Written as DNA, the CDR3 is TGTGCCAGCAGCGTAGGAGACGCGAGCTCCTACAATGAGCAGTTCTTC. Translating gives CASSVGDASSYNEQFF.

This clonotype was seen a handful of times. The chain links TRBV6-2 or TRBV6-3 to TRBJ1-1; D is perhaps TRBD1 (5 bases). The germline V and J ends were trimmed by 0 bases and 4 bases, with 9 bases remaining between them. CDR1 and CDR2 (germline): MNHEY, SVGEGT. This CDR3 spans 14 amino acids. The CDR3 loop is CASSYSQGITEAFF. CDR3 nucleotide sequence: TGTGCCAGCAGTTACTCTCAGGGAATCACTGAAGCTTTCTTT.

This clonotype was counted a few times. The chain links TRBV6-1 to TRBJ2-3; 9 bases align to TRBD2. The CDR3 spans 17 residues. Germline CDR1 and CDR2: MNHNS and SASEGT. Unmatched junction bases numbered 5, after V lost 1 base and J lost 0 bases. For the CDR3, the DNA is TGTGCCAGCAGTGAAGGTATTAGCGGGGGTAGCACAGATACGCAGTATTTT. The encoded protein is CASSEGISGGSTDTQYF.

This clonotype was seen a few times. The chain employs TRBV20-1 and TRBJ1-1; 10 bases line up with TRBD1. CDR1 DFQATT and CDR2 SNEGSKA come from the germline V gene (reference sequence). This CDR3 contains 13 residues. With V trimmed by 4 bases and J by 11 bases, 10 bases remained unmatched. The CDR3 DNA reads as TGCAGTGCTAATCCTGGGACAGGGGTAGAGGCTTTCTTT. Translating gives CSANPGTGVEAFF.

This clonotype was seen more than once but under ten times. V and J are TRBV7-9 and TRBJ1-1; D remains unclear. Germline CDR1 SEHNR, CDR2 FQNEAQ (reference sequence). V was pared by 1 base and J by 8 bases, with 8 bases between. The CDR3 extends over 12 amino acids. The CDR3 protein is CASSLDTTEAFF. CDR3 DNA sequence: TGTGCCAGCAGCTTAGATACAACCGAAGCTTTCTTT.

The genes are TRBV29-1 and TRBJ2-1, with a weak D call TRBD1 (6 bases). CDR1 and CDR2 from the germline V gene are SQVTM and ANQGSEA. The CDR3 spans 14 residues. Trimming pared 6 bases from V and 4 bases from J, leaving 16 bases between. CDR3 amino acids: CSVLAGQPYNEQFF. The CDR3, as DNA: TGCAGCGTCTTAGCAGGACAGCCATACAATGAGCAGTTCTTC.

The chain carries TRBV20-1 and TRBJ1-2; D may be TRBD1 (5 bases). Germline loops: CDR1 DFQATT, CDR2 SNEGSKA (reference sequence). V lost 1 base and J lost 4, with 16 bases in between. The CDR3 is 15 residues long. CDR3: CSARATGGNTYGYTF. In DNA form, the CDR3 reads TGCAGTGCTAGAGCCACCGGGGGTAATACCTATGGCTACACCTTC.

The chain couples TRBV7-2 to TRBJ2-5; no clear D. Trimming took 4 bases from V and 5 from J, leaving 17 bases between them. This CDR3 has 15 residues. The V gene's germline CDR1 is SGHTA and CDR2 FQGNSA. The CDR3 is CASSWTNTKAETQYF. DNA of the CDR3: TGTGCCAGCAGCTGGACCAATACCAAGGCCGAGACCCAGTACTTC.

V usage is TRBV11-2 and J usage is TRBJ2-1, with TRBD2 as a possible D gene (6 bases). CDR3 size: 14 residues. In germline, CDR1 is SGHAT, CDR2 FQNNGV. Trimming stripped 1 base from V and 8 bases from J, with 12 bases between. In nucleotides, the CDR3 is TGTGCCAGCAGCTTAGGGCGGGGCCGCGATGAGCAGTTCTTC. Translated: CASSLGRGRDEQFF.

The chain links TRBV5-1 to TRBJ2-5; TRBD1 agrees at 7 bases. Trimming at V came to 5 bases and at J to 0 bases, leaving 4 bases not matched to a gene. The CDR3 spans 14 residues. The germline CDR1 and CDR2 sequences are SGHRS and YFSETQ. The CDR3 reads CASRAQGNQETQYF. The DNA of the CDR3 is TGCGCCAGCAGAGCACAGGGGAACCAAGAGACCCAGTACTTC.

This clonotype has more than one count but fewer than ten. This chain connects TRBV10-1 to TRBJ2-1; D may be TRBD2 (5 bases). Germline values: CDR1 WNHNN, CDR2 SYGVQD (reference sequence). The CDR3 totals 16 residues. The V end lost 2 bases, the J end lost 6 bases, and 17 bases lay between the germline ends. The CDR3 DNA is TGCGCCAGCAGTGAGCCGCGCCGGGCGGGCGCCAATGAGCAGTTCTTC. Residues: CASSEPRRAGANEQFF.

The chain has TRBV12-3 or TRBV12-4 and TRBJ1-1; D call uncertain. CDR3 length: 14 residues. V lost 1 base to trimming and J lost 1 base, with 7 bases between them. This chain's CDR3 is CASSLGVSNTEAFF. The CDR3 DNA follows: TGTGCCAGCAGTTTAGGGGTGTCGAACACTGAAGCTTTCTTT.

This clonotype was seen only a few times. V and J are TRBV5-5 and TRBJ2-5; D is unresolved. In germline, CDR1 is SGHKS, CDR2 YYEKEE (reference sequence). The CDR3 runs to 12 residues. V was trimmed by 4 bases and J by 3 bases, leaving 7 bases between them. CDR3 in amino acids: CASSGQKETQYF. The CDR3 bases are TGTGCCAGCAGCGGCCAGAAAGAGACCCAGTACTTC. Full variable domain (remainder filled in from reference TRBV5-5 and TRBJ2-5): DAGVTQSPTHLIKTRGQQVTLRCSPISGHKSVSWYQQVLGQGPQFIFQYYEKEERGRGNFPDRFSARQFPNYSSELNVNALLLGDSALYLCASSGQKETQYFGPGTRLLVL.